This TCR beta chain was profiled in a study of T cells expressing NK-cell markers. Background on the study: Among the eight sequenced donors, seven tested HCMV-seropositive and one tested seronegative. General study findings and limits: Dominant NKG2C+ clonotypes accounted for roughly 1.0-7.0% of CD8+ T cells in roughly 6 donors.

In the case of this clonotype: The antigen remains undetermined.

The authors generated TCR beta cDNA through 5'RACE template switching with UMIs. TCRdb re-called the 5' RACE reads and catalogs CDR3 proteins one per entry, DNA excluded. The sample has a few hundred thousand distinct CDR3 sequences; the top ten hold 4% to 6.5%. The sequenced material came from blood T cells: a sorted CD56 or NKG2C T cell subset, CD4+ or CD8+ T cells, or bulk PBMC T cells (not recorded which). The TCR comes from a man aged 18 to 69 in good health.

The CDR3 sequence: CASRSQGQGTYEQYF. The genes are TRBV3-1 and TRBJ2-7; absent DNA, TCRdb's TRBD1 call cannot be checked. The CDR3 is 15 amino acids. The germline gives CDR1 LGHDT, CDR2 YNNKEL (reference sequence).